This T cell receptor (beta chain) was sequenced during a study of blood T cell repertoires in COVID-19. Study-wide context: PBMCs, B-cell-depleted T cells, or T cells provided the cDNA or gDNA that made up the material.

Profiled with immunoSEQ multiplex PCR; TCRdb holds only in-frame clones, not every one. This sample has some 130,000 clones, with approximately 80% found just once. CDR1 is SGHVS, CDR2 FQNEAQ, per germline. Trimming removed 4 bases at V and 3 bases at J, with 19 bases between. This CDR3 contains 17 residues. This clone was observed once. Source material: peripheral blood. This rearrangement joins TRBV7-8 to TRBJ1-5; D is possibly TRBD1 (5 bases). The sequence came from a man in his 70s with acute or convalescent COVID-19. Here the CDR3 reads CASSSGGSGINNQPQHF. The CDR3 nucleotides read TGTGCCAGCAGCTCGGGGGGTTCGGGGATTAACAATCAGCCCCAGCATTTT.